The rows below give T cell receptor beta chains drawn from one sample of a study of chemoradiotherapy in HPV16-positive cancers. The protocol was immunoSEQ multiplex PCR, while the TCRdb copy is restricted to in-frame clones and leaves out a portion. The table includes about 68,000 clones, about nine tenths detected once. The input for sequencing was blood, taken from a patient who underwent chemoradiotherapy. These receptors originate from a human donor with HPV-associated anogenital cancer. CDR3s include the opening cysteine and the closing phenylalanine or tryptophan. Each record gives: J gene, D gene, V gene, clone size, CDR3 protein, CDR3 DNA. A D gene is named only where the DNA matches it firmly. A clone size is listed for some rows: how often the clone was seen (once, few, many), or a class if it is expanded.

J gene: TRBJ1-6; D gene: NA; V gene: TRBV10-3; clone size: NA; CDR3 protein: CAISSLSSYNSPLHF; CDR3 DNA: TGTGCCATCAGCTCCCTAAGCTCCTATAATTCACCCCTCCACTTT
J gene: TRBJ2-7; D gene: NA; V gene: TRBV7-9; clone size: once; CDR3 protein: CASSPPRGVLVF; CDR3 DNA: TGTGCCAGCAGCCCCCCGAGGGGGGTTCTGGTATTC
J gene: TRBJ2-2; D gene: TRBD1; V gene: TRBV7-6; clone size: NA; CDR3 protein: CASSVGQGLNTGELFF; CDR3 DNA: TGTGCCAGCAGCGTCGGACAGGGGTTGAACACCGGGGAGCTGTTTTTT
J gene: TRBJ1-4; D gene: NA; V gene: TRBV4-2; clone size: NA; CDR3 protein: CASSQMDGNEKLFF; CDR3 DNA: TGTGCCAGCAGCCAAATGGACGGGAATGAAAAACTGTTTTTT
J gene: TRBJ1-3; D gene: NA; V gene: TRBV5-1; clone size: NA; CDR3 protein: CASSLADGNTIYF; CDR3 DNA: TGCGCCAGCAGCTTGGCAGATGGAAACACCATATATTTT
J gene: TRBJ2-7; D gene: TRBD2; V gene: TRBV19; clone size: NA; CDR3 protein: CASTPGLGSYEQYF; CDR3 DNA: TGTGCCAGTACCCCGGGACTAGGGTCTTACGAGCAGTACTTC
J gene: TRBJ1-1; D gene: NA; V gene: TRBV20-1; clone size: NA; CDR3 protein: CSALQTTEAFF; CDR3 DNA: TGCAGTGCCCTCCAGACAACTGAAGCTTTCTTT
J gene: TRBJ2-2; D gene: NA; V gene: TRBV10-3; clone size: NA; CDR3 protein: CAISESSDTGELFF; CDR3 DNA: TGTGCCATCAGTGAAAGTTCAGATACCGGGGAGCTGTTTTTT
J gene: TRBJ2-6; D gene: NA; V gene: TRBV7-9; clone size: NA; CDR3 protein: CASSLLSPSGANVLTF; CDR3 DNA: TGTGCCAGCAGCTTACTCAGTCCCTCTGGGGCCAACGTCCTGACTTTC
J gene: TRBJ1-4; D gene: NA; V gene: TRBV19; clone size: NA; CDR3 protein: CASSTGTNEKLFF; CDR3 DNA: TGTGCCAGTAGTACAGGGACTAATGAAAAACTGTTTTTT
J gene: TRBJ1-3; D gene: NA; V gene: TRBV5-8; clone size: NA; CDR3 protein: CASSLGNISNTIYF; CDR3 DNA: TGTGCCAGCAGCTTGGGTAACATATCCAACACCATATATTTT
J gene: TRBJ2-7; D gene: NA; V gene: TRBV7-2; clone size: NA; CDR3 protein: CASSLRSYERYF; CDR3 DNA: TGTGCCAGCAGCTTGAGGAGCTACGAGCGGTACTTC
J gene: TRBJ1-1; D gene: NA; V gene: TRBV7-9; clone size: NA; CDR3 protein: CASHRVQNTEAFF; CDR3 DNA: TGTGCCAGCCACAGGGTCCAGAACACTGAAGCTTTCTTT
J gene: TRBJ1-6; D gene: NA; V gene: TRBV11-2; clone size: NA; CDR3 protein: CASSLRFSTLHF; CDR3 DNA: TGTGCCAGCAGCCTCCGGTTCAGTACCCTCCACTTT
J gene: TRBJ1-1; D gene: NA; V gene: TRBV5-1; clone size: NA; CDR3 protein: CASSFGVPRGQGTEAFF; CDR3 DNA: TGCGCCAGCAGCTTTGGGGTCCCACGGGGGCAAGGCACTGAAGCTTTCTTT
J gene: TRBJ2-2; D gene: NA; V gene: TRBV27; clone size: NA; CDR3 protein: CASSLSGTGELFF; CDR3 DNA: TGTGCCAGCAGTTTATCGGGCACCGGGGAGCTGTTTTTT
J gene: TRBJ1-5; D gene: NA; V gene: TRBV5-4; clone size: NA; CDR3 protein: CASSPDNNQPQHF; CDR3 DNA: TGTGCCAGCAGCCCGGACAACAATCAGCCCCAGCATTTT
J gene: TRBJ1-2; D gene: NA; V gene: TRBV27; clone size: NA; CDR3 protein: CASSYLVGPDYGYTF; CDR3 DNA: TGTGCCAGCAGTTACCTTGTGGGACCGGACTATGGCTACACCTTC
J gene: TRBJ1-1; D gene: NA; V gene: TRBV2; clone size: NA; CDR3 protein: CASSVRQTTEAFF; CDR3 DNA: TGTGCCAGCAGCGTAAGACAGACCACTGAAGCTTTCTTT
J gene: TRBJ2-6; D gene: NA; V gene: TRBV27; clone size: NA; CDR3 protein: CASSLDGSGANVLTF; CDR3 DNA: TGTGCCAGCAGTTTAGACGGATCTGGGGCCAACGTCCTGACTTTC
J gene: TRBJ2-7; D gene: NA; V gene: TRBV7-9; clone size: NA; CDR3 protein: CASSLVQGSYEQYF; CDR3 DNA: TGTGCCAGCAGCTTAGTCCAGGGGAGCTACGAGCAGTACTTC
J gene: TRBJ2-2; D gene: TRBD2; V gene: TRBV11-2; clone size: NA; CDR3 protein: CASSSRTSGGANTGELFF; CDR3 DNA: TGTGCCAGCAGCTCACGGACTAGCGGGGGGGCGAACACCGGGGAGCTGTTTTTT